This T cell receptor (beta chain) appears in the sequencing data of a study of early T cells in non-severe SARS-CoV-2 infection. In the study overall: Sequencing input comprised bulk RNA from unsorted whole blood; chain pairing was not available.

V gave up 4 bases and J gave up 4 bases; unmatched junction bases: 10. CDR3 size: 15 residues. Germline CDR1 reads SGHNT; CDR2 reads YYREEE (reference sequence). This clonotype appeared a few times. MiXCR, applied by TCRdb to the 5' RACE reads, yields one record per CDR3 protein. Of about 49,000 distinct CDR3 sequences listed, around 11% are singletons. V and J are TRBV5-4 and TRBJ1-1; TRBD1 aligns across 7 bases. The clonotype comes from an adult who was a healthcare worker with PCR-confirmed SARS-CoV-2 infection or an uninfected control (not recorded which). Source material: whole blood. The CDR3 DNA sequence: TGTGCCAGCAGCGTGGGCCACAGGGGCATCACTGAAGCTTTCTTT. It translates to CASSVGHRGITEAFF.